The table lists the clone carrying this T cell receptor (beta chain) with a few counts. The sample belongs to a study of T-cell memory formation after mild COVID-19. Study at large: TCR clustering was largely donor specific.

The length of the CDR3 is 15 residues. Germline assignment: CDR1 LGHDT and CDR2 YNNKEL (reference sequence). Trimming cost V 0 bases and J 6 bases, with 13 bases left between them. cDNA libraries for TCR alpha and TCR beta, carrying sample barcodes and UMIs, came from 5'RACE with constant-segment primers. TCRdb reprocessed the 5' RACE reads with MiXCR, giving one entry per CDR3 protein. The data show tens of thousands of distinct CDR3 sequences, roughly 13% seen once. The clonotype was recovered from a man younger than 35 who had mild COVID-19 (a few samples of this study predate the infection). Cell type and time point are not known. The chain joins TRBV3-1 to TRBJ2-3; D unclear. Sequencing was carried out using PBMCs or a T cell subset sorted from them (not recorded which). CDR3 in DNA: TGTGCCAGCAGCCAAGAGAGTGGGTTGGGGGATACGCAGTATTTT. Encoded protein: CASSQESGLGDTQYF.